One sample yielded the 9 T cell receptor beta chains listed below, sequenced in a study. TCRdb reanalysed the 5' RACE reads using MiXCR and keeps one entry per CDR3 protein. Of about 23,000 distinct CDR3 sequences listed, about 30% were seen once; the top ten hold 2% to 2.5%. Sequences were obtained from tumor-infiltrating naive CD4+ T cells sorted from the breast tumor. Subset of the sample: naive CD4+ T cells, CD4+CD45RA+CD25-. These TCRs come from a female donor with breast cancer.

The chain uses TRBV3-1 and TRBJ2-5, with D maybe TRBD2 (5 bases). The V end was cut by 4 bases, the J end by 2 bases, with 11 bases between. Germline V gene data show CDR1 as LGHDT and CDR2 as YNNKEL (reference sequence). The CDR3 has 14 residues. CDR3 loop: CASSRRGRQETQYF. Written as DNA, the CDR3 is TGTGCCAGCAGCCGCCGAGGGAGACAAGAGACCCAGTACTTC.

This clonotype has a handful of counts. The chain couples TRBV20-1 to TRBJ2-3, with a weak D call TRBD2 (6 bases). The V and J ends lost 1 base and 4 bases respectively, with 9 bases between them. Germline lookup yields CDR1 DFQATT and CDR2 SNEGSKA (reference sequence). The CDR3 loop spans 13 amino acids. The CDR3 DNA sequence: TGCAGTGCTAGAGGGGCGGGGCCAGATACGCAGTATTTT. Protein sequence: CSARGAGPDTQYF.

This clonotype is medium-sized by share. The CDR3 DNA follows: TGTGCCAGCAGTTTTGGGAAAGGCTATGGCTACACCTTC. This sequence encodes CASSFGKGYGYTF. This chain links TRBV12-3 or TRBV12-4 with TRBJ1-2; D not resolved. This CDR3 is built from 13 residues. V was trimmed by 3 bases and J by 4 bases, leaving 9 bases between them.

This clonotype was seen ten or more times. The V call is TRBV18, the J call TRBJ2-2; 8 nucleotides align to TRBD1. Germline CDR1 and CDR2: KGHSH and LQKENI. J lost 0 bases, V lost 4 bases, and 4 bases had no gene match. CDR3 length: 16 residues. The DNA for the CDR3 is TGTGCCAGCTCACTCGGACAGGGAACGAACACCGGGGAGCTGTTTTTT. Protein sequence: CASSLGQGTNTGELFF.

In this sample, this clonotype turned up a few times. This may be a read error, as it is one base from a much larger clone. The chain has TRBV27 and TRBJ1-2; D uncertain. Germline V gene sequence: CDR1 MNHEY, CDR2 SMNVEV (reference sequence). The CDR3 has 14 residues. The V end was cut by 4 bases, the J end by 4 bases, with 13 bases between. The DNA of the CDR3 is TGTGCCAGCAGTTCCCTCGGGAACACCTATGGCTACACCTTC. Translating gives CASSSLGNTYGYTF.

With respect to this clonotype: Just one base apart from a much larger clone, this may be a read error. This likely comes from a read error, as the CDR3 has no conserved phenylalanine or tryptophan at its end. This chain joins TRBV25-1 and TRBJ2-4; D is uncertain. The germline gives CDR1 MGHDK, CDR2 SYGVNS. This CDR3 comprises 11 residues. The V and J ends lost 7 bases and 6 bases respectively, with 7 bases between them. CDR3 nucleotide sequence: TGTGCCAGCATATGGGGAAACATTCAGTACTCC. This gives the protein CASIWGNIQYS.

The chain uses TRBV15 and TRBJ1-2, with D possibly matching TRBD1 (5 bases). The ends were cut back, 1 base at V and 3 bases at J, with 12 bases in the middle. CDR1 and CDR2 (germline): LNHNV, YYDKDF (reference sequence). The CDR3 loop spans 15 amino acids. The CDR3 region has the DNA TGTGCCACCAGCAGAGGAAGGGGTGAGGACTATGGCTACACCTTC. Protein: CATSRGRGEDYGYTF.

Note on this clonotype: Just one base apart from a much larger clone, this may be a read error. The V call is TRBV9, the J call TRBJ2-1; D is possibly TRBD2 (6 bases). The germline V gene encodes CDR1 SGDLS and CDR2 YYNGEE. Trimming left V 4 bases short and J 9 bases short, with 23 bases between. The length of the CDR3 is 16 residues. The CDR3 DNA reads TGTGCCAGCAGCTCTGAATGGGGGGTGTGGGCAGTTGAGCAGTTCTTC. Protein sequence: CASSSEWGVWAVEQFF.

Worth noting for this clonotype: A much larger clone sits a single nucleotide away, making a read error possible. CDR3 loop: CASSETANTGELFF. The CDR3 DNA reads as TGTGCCAGCAGCGAGACGGCGAACACCGGGGAGCTGTTTTTT. The rearrangement joins TRBV6-5 to TRBJ2-2; D is ambiguous. The CDR3 extends over 14 amino acids. Looked up from germline, CDR1 is MNHEY and CDR2 is SVGAGI. Trimming left V 6 bases short and J 0 bases short, with 8 bases between.